Reported below is one T cell receptor beta chain. It has no known antigen specificity. No base quality values were provided; no much bigger clone lies one nucleotide off. The library was obtained by the immunoSEQ multiplex PCR assay. The immuneACCESS repertoire file appears here via TCRdb, limited to in-frame rearrangements. These files lack a portion of the clones; in checked studies, under half of the deficit traces to unresolved V genes, and the cause of the others is not known. In all, the sample holds approximately 80,000 clones, and roughly 98% of those were seen once. The top ten clonotypes cover over 0.13% of the sample. These data come from a study of technical replicates of blood from a few donors (dated by TCRdb to about 2017). The CDR3 starts with the cysteine, ends with the phenylalanine, and has 14 residues. The read is trimmed to its CDR3 DNA, 42 bases read in frame from base 1. V was cut back by 6 bases and J by 5 bases, leaving a gap of 13 bases between them. From the germline V gene, CDR1 is MDHEN and CDR2 is SYDVKM.

The rearrangement joined TRBV28 to TRBJ2-2; TRBD1 is possibly the D segment (6 matching bases). The sample was T cells isolated from PBMCs. This clonotype originated in a human donor in good health. The CDR3 protein is CASRAGTPTGELFF. The nucleotide sequence reads TGTGCCAGCAGGGCCGGGACACCTACCGGGGAGCTGTTTTTT.